The rows below give T cell receptor beta chains drawn from one sample of a study of blood T cell repertoires in COVID-19. The repertoire was sequenced with immunoSEQ multiplex PCR; TCRdb's copy has only in-frame clones and lacks some. The sample consists of fewer than 60,000 clones, roughly 87% of them appearing once. Sample: peripheral blood. All receptors come from a human donor with acute or convalescent COVID-19. The donor label of this sample is uncertain. Both conserved end residues are part of each CDR3. D genes are given only for firm matches. A row's size may be missing; if present it is once, few, many or a size class.

cdr3_length j_call d_call clone_size v_call cdr3_nt cdr3_aa
12 TRBJ2-5 - - TRBV6-6 TGTGCCAGCCGACTAACCCAAGAGACCCAGTACTTC CASRLTQETQYF
14 TRBJ2-3 - - TRBV7-3 TGTGCCAGCAGCTTATCCTCCCTCACAGATACGCAGTATTTT CASSLSSLTDTQYF
11 TRBJ1-2 - few TRBV9 TGTGCCAGCAGCTCCCCCGATGGCTACACCTTC CASSSPDGYTF
13 TRBJ2-5 - - TRBV10-3 TGTGCCATCAGCGAAGACAGACAAGAGACCCAGTACTTC CAISEDRQETQYF
16 TRBJ2-3 TRBD2 - TRBV7-2 TGTGCCAGCAGCTTCGCTTCGGGAGGGCCGGCAGATACGCAGTATTTT CASSFASGGPADTQYF
11 TRBJ2-2 - - TRBV3-1/TRBV3-2 TGTGCCAGCAGCCAGGCCGCTGCAGTTGTTTTT CASSQAAAVVF
17 TRBJ1-5 - - TRBV6-2/TRBV6-3 TGTGCCAGCAGTTACGCAAAAGGGGTCAATAGCAATCAGCCCCAGCATTTT CASSYAKGVNSNQPQHF
15 TRBJ2-3 - - TRBV7-6 TGTGCCAGCAGCTTTGGAGGGGATAGCACAGATACGCAGTATTTT CASSFGGDSTDTQYF
15 TRBJ1-2 TRBD1 - TRBV18 TGTGCCAGCTCACCCGGGACAGGTGAATCACAGGGCTACACCTTC CASSPGTGESQGYTF
12 TRBJ1-2 TRBD1 - TRBV12-3/TRBV12-4 TGTGCCAGCAGTGTCCTGGGGGACAGGTATGACTTC CASSVLGDRYDF
15 TRBJ2-7 TRBD2 - TRBV24-1 TGTGCCACCAGTGATTGGCAGGGAGGGACCTACGAGCAGTACTTC CATSDWQGGTYEQYF
15 TRBJ2-7 TRBD1 - TRBV9 TGTGCCAGCAGCGTCGCGACAGGGGAATCCTACGAGCAGTACTTC CASSVATGESYEQYF
16 TRBJ2-1 - once TRBV19 TGTGCCAGTAATCCCCGGTGGGCAGGGGTTAACAATGAGCAGTTCTTC CASNPRWAGVNNEQFF
16 TRBJ2-3 TRBD1 - TRBV11-3 TGTGCCAGCAGCTTAGCAGGGGGCGCAGGGGCAGATACGCAGTATTTT CASSLAGGAGADTQYF
15 TRBJ2-3 - - TRBV7-9 TGTGCCAGCAGCCCGATTGGTGCAGCCACAGGTACGCAGTATTTT CASSPIGAATGTQYF
14 TRBJ1-2 - - TRBV27 TGTGCCAGCAGGCCCTCGGGGGGGTCACAGGGCTACACCTTC CASRPSGGSQGYTF
16 TRBJ2-2 TRBD1 - TRBV28 TGTGCCAGCAGTGCTCCGGGACAGGGTGATACCGGGGAGCTGTTTTTT CASSAPGQGDTGELFF
15 TRBJ1-2 - - TRBV9 TGTGCCAGCAGCGCAACACGGGGGGGCGAGGATGGCTACACCTTC CASSATRGGEDGYTF
15 TRBJ2-1 - - TRBV21-1 TGTGCCAGCAGGGGACTAGCGCAAACTTACAATGAGCAGTTCTTC CASRGLAQTYNEQFF
14 TRBJ1-5 TRBD1 - TRBV6-5 TGTGCCACTAAAAGGACAGGGGCTAATCAGCCCCAGCATTTT CATKRTGANQPQHF
16 TRBJ2-7 - once TRBV28 TGTGCCAGCAGTTTAGCGGGTCTACCCCCTTCCTACGAGCAGTACTTC CASSLAGLPPSYEQYF
12 TRBJ2-1 - - TRBV4-2 TGTGCCAGCAGCCACCCGGGGGATGAGCAGTTCTTC CASSHPGDEQFF
12 TRBJ1-2 - - TRBV27 TGTGCCAGCAGTTCCCCATTCTATGGCTACACCTTC CASSSPFYGYTF
16 TRBJ1-6 TRBD1 - TRBV5-6 TGTGCCAGCAGCTTGGACAGGGGCTCCTATAATTCACCCCTCCACTTT CASSLDRGSYNSPLHF
13 TRBJ2-2 TRBD2 few TRBV5-4 TGTGCCGGTAGCGGGAGTGAAGGCGGGGAGCTGTTTTTT CAGSGSEGGELFF
14 TRBJ1-3 TRBD1 few TRBV25-1 TGTGCCAGCCGGGACAGGACCTCTGGAAACACCATATATTTT CASRDRTSGNTIYF
14 TRBJ2-7 TRBD1 once TRBV28 TGTGCCAGCAGACTCTCCGGGACAGGCTACGAGCAGTACTTC CASRLSGTGYEQYF
12 TRBJ2-7 - few TRBV6-5 TGTGCCATCACCGGGACAAGCTACGAGCAGTACTTC CAITGTSYEQYF
16 TRBJ2-2 TRBD2 - TRBV5-4 TGTGCCAGCACCACCTTCGTTCGAGCGGGGGGCGGGGAGCTGTTTTTT CASTTFVRAGGGELFF
18 TRBJ2-3 TRBD2 - TRBV29-1 TGCAGCGTTGAGTCGGGCTTGGTCGCGGGGGGGTACACAGATACGCAGTATTTT CSVESGLVAGGYTDTQYF
13 TRBJ1-6 - - TRBV6-4 TGTGCCAGCAGTGTTACAGGGTCCTCACCCCTCCACTTT CASSVTGSSPLHF
14 TRBJ1-1 TRBD1 - TRBV18 TGTGCCAGCTCACCCGGACAGGGGTACACTGAAGCTTTCTTT CASSPGQGYTEAFF
15 TRBJ2-2 TRBD1 - TRBV5-8 TGTGCCAGCAGCTCCGGGACAGGGAGGTCCGGGGAGCTGTTTTTT CASSSGTGRSGELFF
14 TRBJ2-3 TRBD2 - TRBV28 TGTGCCAGCAGTTTGAGCGGGAGCTGGGATACGCAGTATTTT CASSLSGSWDTQYF
16 TRBJ2-3 - - TRBV5-1 TGCGCCAGCAGCTTGGATCAGGGTGGGGGGACAGATACGCAGTATTTT CASSLDQGGGTDTQYF
15 TRBJ1-5 TRBD1 - TRBV6-1 TGTGCCAGCAGTGAGAGGACAGGACTCAATCAGCCCCAGCATTTT CASSERTGLNQPQHF
13 TRBJ1-1 - - TRBV5-4 TGTGCCAGCAGCGCCAGGGTGGGTACTGAAGCTTTCTTT CASSARVGTEAFF
13 TRBJ2-5 TRBD1 - TRBV19 TGTGCCAGTAAGGACAGGGGAAGAGAGACCCAGTACTTC CASKDRGRETQYF
17 TRBJ1-2 - - TRBV7-8 TGTGCCAGCAGCTTAGCCCAACAGGGTCCCACTCCTTATGGCTACACCTTC CASSLAQQGPTPYGYTF
14 TRBJ2-1 TRBD2 - TRBV10-3 TGTGCCACGACCGGGACTAGCACGGGCAATGAGCAGTTCTTC CATTGTSTGNEQFF
14 TRBJ2-2 TRBD1 - TRBV29-1 TGCAGCGTTCGGGACAGGGATTACACCGGGGAGCTGTTTTTT CSVRDRDYTGELFF